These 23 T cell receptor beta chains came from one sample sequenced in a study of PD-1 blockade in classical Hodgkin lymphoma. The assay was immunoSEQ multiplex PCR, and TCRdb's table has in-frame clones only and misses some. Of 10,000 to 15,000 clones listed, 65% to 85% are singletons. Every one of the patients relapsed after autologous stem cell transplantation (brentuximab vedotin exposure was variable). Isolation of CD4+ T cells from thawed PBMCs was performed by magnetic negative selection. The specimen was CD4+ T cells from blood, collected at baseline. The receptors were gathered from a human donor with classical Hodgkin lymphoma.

This CDR3 is CASSTRTVVDLTTNEKLFF. CDR3 bases: TGTGCCAGCAGCACAAGGACAGTTGTCGATCTGACAACTAATGAAAAACTGTTTTTT. The V gene is TRBV7-2, the J gene TRBJ1-4, with D possibly TRBD1 on 6 matching bases. CDR1 is SGHTA and CDR2 is FQGNSA in the germline V gene. The length of the CDR3 is 19 residues. Deletions cut 5 bases from V and 0 bases from J, with 22 bases between.

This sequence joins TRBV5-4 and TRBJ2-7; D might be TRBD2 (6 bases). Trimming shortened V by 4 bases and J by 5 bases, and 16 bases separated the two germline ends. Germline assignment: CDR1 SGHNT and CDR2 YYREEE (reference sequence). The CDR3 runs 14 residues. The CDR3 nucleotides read TGTGCCAGCAGCCGCCGAGGAGGGCGGGACGAGCAGTACTTC. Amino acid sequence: CASSRRGGRDEQYF.

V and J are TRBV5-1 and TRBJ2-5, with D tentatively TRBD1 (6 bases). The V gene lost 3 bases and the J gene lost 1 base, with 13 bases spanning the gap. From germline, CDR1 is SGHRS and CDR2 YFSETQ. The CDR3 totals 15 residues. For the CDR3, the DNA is TGCGCCAGCAGCTCCGGGACAACCCCCCAAGAGACCCAGTACTTC. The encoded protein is CASSSGTTPQETQYF. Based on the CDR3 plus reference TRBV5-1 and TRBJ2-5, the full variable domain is KAGVTQTPRYLIKTRGQQVTLSCSPISGHRSVSWYQQTPGQGLQFLFEYFSETQRNKGNFPGRFSGRQFSNSRSEMNVSTLELGDSALYLCASSSGTTPQETQYFGPGTRLLVL.

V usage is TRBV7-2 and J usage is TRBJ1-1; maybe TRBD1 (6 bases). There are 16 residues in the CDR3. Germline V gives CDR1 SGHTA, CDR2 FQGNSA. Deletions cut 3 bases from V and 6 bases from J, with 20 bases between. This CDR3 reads CASSLKQGSGYAEAFF. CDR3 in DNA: TGTGCCAGCAGCTTGAAACAGGGCAGCGGTTACGCTGAAGCTTTCTTT.

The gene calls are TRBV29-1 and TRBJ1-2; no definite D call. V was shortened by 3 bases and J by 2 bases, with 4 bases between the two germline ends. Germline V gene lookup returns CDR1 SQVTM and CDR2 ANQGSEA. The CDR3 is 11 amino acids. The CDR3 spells CSVDLNYGYTF. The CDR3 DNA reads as TGCAGCGTTGACTTAAACTATGGCTACACCTTC.

DNA of the CDR3: TGTGCCAGCAGAACCGGGACAGGGGGTTACGAGCAGTACTTC. Protein sequence: CASRTGTGGYEQYF. The chain employs TRBV28 and TRBJ2-7; TRBD1 matches 11 bases. This CDR3 region has 14 residues. Germline trimming cut 6 bases from V and 4 bases from J; bases unmatched to any gene: 5. The germline V gene encodes CDR1 MDHEN and CDR2 SYDVKM.

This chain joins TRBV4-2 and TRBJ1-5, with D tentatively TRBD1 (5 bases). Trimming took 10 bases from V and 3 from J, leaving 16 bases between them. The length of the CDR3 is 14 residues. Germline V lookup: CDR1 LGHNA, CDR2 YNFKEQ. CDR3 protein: CATSAGPINQPQHF. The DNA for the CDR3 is TGTGCCACTAGCGCGGGACCCATCAATCAGCCCCAGCATTTT.

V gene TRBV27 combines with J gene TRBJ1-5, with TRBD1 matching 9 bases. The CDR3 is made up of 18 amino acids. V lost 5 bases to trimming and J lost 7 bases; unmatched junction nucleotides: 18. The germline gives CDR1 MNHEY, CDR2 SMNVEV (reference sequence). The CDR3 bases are TGTGCCAGCAGTACCCGAGGCGGACAGGGGCCGGGGCGGCAGCCCCAGCATTTT. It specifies CASSTRGGQGPGRQPQHF.

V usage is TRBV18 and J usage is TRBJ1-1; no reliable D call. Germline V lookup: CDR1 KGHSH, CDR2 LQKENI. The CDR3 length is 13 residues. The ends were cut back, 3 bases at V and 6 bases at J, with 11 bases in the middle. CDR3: CASSPREIAEAFF. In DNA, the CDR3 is TGTGCCAGCTCACCTAGGGAAATCGCTGAAGCTTTCTTT.

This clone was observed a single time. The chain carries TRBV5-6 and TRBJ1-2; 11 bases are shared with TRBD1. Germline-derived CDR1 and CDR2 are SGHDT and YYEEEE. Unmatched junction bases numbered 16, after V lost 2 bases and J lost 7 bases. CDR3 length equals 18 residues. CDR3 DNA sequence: TGTGCCAGCAGCTTCAAGGCACTAACTGGACAGGGGGCGTCTGGCTACACCTTC. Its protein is CASSFKALTGQGASGYTF.

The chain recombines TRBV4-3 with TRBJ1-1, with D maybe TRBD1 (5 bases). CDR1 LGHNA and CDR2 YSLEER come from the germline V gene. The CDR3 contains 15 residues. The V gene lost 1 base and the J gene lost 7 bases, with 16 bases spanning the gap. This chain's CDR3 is CASSQALTGGFEAFF. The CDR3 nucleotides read TGCGCCAGCAGCCAAGCTCTTACAGGAGGGTTTGAAGCTTTCTTT.

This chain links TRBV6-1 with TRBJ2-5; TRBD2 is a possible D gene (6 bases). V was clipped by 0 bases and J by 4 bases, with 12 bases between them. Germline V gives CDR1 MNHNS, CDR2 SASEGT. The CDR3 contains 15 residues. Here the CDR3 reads CASSEARGVGETQYF. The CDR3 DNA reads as TGTGCCAGCAGTGAAGCGCGCGGGGTAGGAGAGACCCAGTACTTC.

For the CDR3, the DNA is TGCGCCAGCGGCGACAGGCCAAAAATCTACAATGAGCAGTTCTTC. The encoded protein is CASGDRPKIYNEQFF. The chain joins TRBV5-1 to TRBJ2-1; TRBD1 might be the D (6 bases). The germline gives CDR1 SGHRS, CDR2 YFSETQ. The CDR3 has 15 amino acids. Between the trimmed V and J ends, which lost 7 bases and 3 bases, there was a span of 17 bases.

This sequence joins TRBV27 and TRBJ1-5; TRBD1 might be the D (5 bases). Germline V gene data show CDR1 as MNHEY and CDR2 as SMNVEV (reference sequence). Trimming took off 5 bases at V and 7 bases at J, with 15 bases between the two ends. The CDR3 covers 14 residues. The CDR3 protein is CASSLQRGGQPQHF. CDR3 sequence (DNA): TGTGCCAGCAGTCTCCAAAGGGGTGGCCAGCCCCAGCATTTT.

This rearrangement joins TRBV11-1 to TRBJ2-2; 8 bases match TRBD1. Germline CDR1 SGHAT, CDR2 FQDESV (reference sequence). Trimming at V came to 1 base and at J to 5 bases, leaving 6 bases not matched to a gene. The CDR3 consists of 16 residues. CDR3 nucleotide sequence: TGTGCCAGCAGCTTAGTGATGCAGGGGGCAACCGGGGAGCTGTTTTTT. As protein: CASSLVMQGATGELFF.

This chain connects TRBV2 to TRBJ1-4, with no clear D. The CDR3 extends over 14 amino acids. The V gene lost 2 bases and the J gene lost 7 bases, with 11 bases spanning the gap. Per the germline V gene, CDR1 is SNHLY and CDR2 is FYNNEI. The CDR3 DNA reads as TGTGCCAGCAGTGAATTGGAGGTTGTTGAAAAACTGTTTTTT. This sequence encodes CASSELEVVEKLFF.

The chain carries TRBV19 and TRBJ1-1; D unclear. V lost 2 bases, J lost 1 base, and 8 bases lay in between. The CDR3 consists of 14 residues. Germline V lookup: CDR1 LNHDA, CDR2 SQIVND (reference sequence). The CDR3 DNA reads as TGTGCCAGTAGTATATGGGCAGAGAACACTGAAGCTTTCTTT. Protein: CASSIWAENTEAFF.

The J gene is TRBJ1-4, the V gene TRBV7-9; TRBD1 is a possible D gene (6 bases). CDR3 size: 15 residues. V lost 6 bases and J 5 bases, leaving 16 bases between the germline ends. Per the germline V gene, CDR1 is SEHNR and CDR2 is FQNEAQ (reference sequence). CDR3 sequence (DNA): TGTGCCAGCAGGCTAGAGGGGCAGGGGAATGAAAAACTGTTTTTT. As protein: CASRLEGQGNEKLFF.

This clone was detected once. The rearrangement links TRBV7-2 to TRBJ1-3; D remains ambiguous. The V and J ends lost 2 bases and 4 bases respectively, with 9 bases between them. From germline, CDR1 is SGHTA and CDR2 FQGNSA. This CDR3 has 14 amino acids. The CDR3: CASSLLGAGNTIYF. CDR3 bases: TGTGCCAGCAGCTTATTAGGTGCGGGAAACACCATATATTTT.

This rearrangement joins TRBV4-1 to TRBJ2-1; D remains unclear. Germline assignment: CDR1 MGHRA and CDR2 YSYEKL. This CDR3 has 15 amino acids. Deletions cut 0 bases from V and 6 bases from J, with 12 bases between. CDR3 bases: TGCGCCAGCAGCCAAGAAATAATCGGCGTCAATGAGCAGTTCTTC. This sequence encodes CASSQEIIGVNEQFF.

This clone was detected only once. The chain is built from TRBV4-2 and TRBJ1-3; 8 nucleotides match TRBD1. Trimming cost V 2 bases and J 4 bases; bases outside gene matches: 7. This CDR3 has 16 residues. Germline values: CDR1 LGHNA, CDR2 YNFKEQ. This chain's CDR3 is CASSQFTTGAGNTIYF. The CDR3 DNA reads TGTGCCAGCAGCCAATTTACGACAGGGGCCGGAAACACCATATATTTT.

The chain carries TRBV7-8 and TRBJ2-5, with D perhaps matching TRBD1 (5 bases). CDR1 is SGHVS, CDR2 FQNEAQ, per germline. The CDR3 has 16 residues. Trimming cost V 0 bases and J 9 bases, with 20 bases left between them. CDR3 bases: TGTGCCAGCAGCTTAGCATTTAGGGCCAGGGAAAGGTCCCAGTACTTC. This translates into CASSLAFRARERSQYF. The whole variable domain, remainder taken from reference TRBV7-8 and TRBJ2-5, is GAGVSQSPRYKVAKRGQDVALRCDPISGHVSLFWYQQALGQGPEFLTYFQNEAQLDKSGLPSDRFFAERPEGSVSTLKIQRTQQEDSAVYLCASSLAFRARERSQYFGPGTRLLVL.

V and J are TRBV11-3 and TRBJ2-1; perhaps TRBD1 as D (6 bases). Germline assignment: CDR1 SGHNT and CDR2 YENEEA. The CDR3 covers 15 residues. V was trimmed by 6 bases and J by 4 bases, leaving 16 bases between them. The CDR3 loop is CASSPGGHIYNEQFF. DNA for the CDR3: TGTGCCAGCAGTCCTGGGGGCCATATATACAATGAGCAGTTCTTC.